The 21 T cell receptor beta chains in this list originate from one sample, sequenced in a study of cytomegalovirus exposure and HLA in healthy donors. The PCR was carried out with 60 Vbeta primers and 13 Jbeta primers. Clones were read by immunoSEQ multiplex PCR, and TCRdb kept only the in-frame ones, dropping some. The repertoire holds some 150,000 clones, with roughly three quarters as singletons. The specimen sequenced was PBMCs. Receptors originate from a woman aged 40 to 49 in good health and CMV-seronegative.

V gene TRBV19 combines with J gene TRBJ2-7, with D possibly being TRBD1 (5 bases). V shed 5 bases and J shed 6 bases, with 14 bases lying between them. Germline-derived CDR1 and CDR2 are LNHDA and SQIVND (reference sequence). The CDR3 is 13 amino acids. The CDR3 here is CASSLRTSPEQYF. The CDR3 DNA follows: TGTGCCAGTAGTCTACGGACATCTCCCGAGCAGTACTTC.

This sequence joins TRBV2 and TRBJ2-1; D unclear. This CDR3 comprises 14 residues. The germline V gene encodes CDR1 SNHLY and CDR2 FYNNEI. Trimming removed 2 bases at V and 7 bases at J, with 12 bases between. CDR3 in DNA: TGTGCCAGCAGTGAATGGGCCGCTTCTAATGAGCAGTTCTTC. Amino acids: CASSEWAASNEQFF.

This clone was detected only a few times. The chain is built from TRBV27 and TRBJ2-3; 10 positions match TRBD1. Germline V gene sequence: CDR1 MNHEY, CDR2 SMNVEV (reference sequence). J gave up 6 bases and V 0 bases, and 6 bases lay outside the gene matches. The CDR3 consists of 16 residues. In nucleotides, the CDR3 is TGTGCCAGCAGTTTATCGGGGGGACAGGGGTATGATACGCAGTATTTT. As protein: CASSLSGGQGYDTQYF.

The CDR3 spells CASSQSWGVGGSYEQYF. The CDR3 nucleotides read TGTGCCAGCAGTCAAAGCTGGGGAGTGGGAGGCTCCTACGAGCAGTACTTC. The chain has TRBV14 and TRBJ2-7; TRBD2 might be the D (6 bases). Germline CDR1 is SGHDN and CDR2 is FVKESK. This CDR3 comprises 17 residues. The V end lost 6 bases, the J end lost 0 bases, and 21 bases lay between the germline ends.

This clone was observed once. The CDR3, as DNA: TGTGCCAGCAGTCCCCGGGACAGGTACAATGAGCAGTTCTTC. It codes for CASSPRDRYNEQFF. The chain employs TRBV6-1 and TRBJ2-1; 8 nucleotides agree with TRBD1. J was trimmed by 4 bases and V by 5 bases; bases with no gene match: 4. This CDR3 has 14 amino acids. In germline, CDR1 is MNHNS, CDR2 SASEGT.

The chain carries TRBV5-6 and TRBJ1-3, with D possibly being TRBD1 (5 bases). The CDR3 spans 16 residues. The germline gives CDR1 SGHDT, CDR2 YYEEEE. Trimming pared 1 base from V and 3 bases from J, leaving 14 bases between. In nucleotides, the CDR3 is TGTGCCAGCAGCTTGCCACGGGGGGGAGGTGGAAACACCATATATTTT. It specifies CASSLPRGGGGNTIYF. Based on the CDR3 plus reference TRBV5-6 and TRBJ1-3, the full variable domain is DAGVTQSPTHLIKTRGQQVTLRCSPKSGHDTVSWYQQALGQGPQFIFQYYEEEERQRGNFPDRFSGHQFPNYSSELNVNALLLGDSALYLCASSLPRGGGGNTIYFGEGSWLTVV.

V and J are TRBV6-1 and TRBJ1-1; 7 bases agree with TRBD1. The ends lost 6 bases at V and 0 bases at J; junction bases unmatched: 4. This CDR3 is 14 amino acids long. CDR1 and CDR2 (germline): MNHNS, SASEGT. CDR3 nucleotide sequence: TGTGCCAGCAGCTCGGGACAGATGAACACTGAAGCTTTCTTT. It codes for CASSSGQMNTEAFF.

The chain uses TRBV30 and TRBJ1-1, with TRBD1 matching 8 bases. The CDR3 extends over 15 amino acids. Germline V gene lookup returns CDR1 GTSNPN and CDR2 SVGIG (reference sequence). V was pared by 7 bases and J by 5 bases, with 15 bases of the junction left unmatched. The CDR3 DNA reads TGTGCCTCGGATACCTCAGGGGGCGGCTGGACTGAAGCTTTCTTT. This translates into CASDTSGGGWTEAFF.

This chain joins TRBV6-1 and TRBJ2-5; TRBD1 matches at 10 bases. The CDR3 spans 15 residues. V gave up 7 bases and J gave up 4 bases; unmatched junction bases: 9. The germline V gene encodes CDR1 MNHNS and CDR2 SASEGT. The CDR3 sequence: CASKLDRGRVETQYF. In nucleotides, the CDR3 is TGTGCCAGCAAGTTAGACAGGGGGCGCGTAGAGACCCAGTACTTC.

CDR3 sequence: CASSLGVRGPSGNTIYF. The CDR3 DNA is TGTGCCAGCAGCTTGGGGGTGCGAGGGCCCTCTGGAAACACCATATATTTT. The chain links TRBV5-6 to TRBJ1-3; no definite D call. The germline gives CDR1 SGHDT, CDR2 YYEEEE. The CDR3 consists of 17 residues. V was shortened by 0 bases and J by 0 bases, with 13 bases between the two germline ends.

The chain carries TRBV28 and TRBJ1-5; 9 bases are a match to TRBD1. CDR3 length: 16 amino acids. V lost 6 bases to trimming and J lost 1 base; unmatched junction nucleotides: 7. Per the germline V gene, CDR1 is MDHEN and CDR2 is SYDVKM. The CDR3 region is CASREAGQGSNQPQHF. The CDR3 nucleotides are TGTGCCAGCAGGGAAGCGGGACAGGGAAGCAATCAGCCCCAGCATTTT.

DNA for the CDR3: TGCGCCAGCAGCCAAGACATCGTGAGGGCTGGGAGGGGGGCCAGGGGCACTGAAGCTTTCTTT. It yields the protein CASSQDIVRAGRGARGTEAFF. The rearrangement uses TRBV4-1 and TRBJ1-1; TRBD1 might be the D (6 bases). Germline CDR1 is MGHRA and CDR2 is YSYEKL. V lost 0 bases and J lost 4, with 30 bases in between. The CDR3 sequence is 21 residues long.

The rearrangement uses TRBV9 and TRBJ2-7; 10 bases are a match to TRBD2. J was trimmed by 9 bases and V by 7 bases; bases with no gene match: 19. The CDR3 contains 16 residues. Per germline, CDR1 SGDLS and CDR2 YYNGEE. CDR3 in DNA: TGTGCCAGCTCACCCCGAGCCAGCGGGGGGGCCTTCGCGCAGTACTTC. It translates to CASSPRASGGAFAQYF. The variable domain in full, completed from reference TRBV9 and TRBJ2-7, reads DSGVTQTPKHLITATGQRVTLRCSPRSGDLSVYWYQQSLDQGLQFLIQYYNGEERAKGNILERFSAQQFPDLHSELNLSSLELGDSALYFCASSPRASGGAFAQYFGPGTRLTVT.

The chain uses TRBV5-1 and TRBJ1-1; no clear D. The CDR3 covers 15 residues. V was pared by 0 bases and J by 2 bases, with 11 bases between. Germline CDR1 and CDR2: SGHRS and YFSETQ. CDR3 loop: CASSLDYVTNTEAFF. CDR3 in DNA: TGCGCCAGCAGCTTGGATTATGTCACTAACACTGAAGCTTTCTTT.

The chain is built from TRBV25-1 and TRBJ1-2; TRBD1 agrees at 7 bases. Germline-derived CDR1 and CDR2 are MGHDK and SYGVNS. Germline trimming cut 6 bases from V and 6 bases from J; bases unmatched to any gene: 10. The CDR3 has 14 residues. CDR3 amino acids: CASSITGVLHGYTF. The DNA of the CDR3 is TGTGCCAGCAGCATAACAGGGGTACTGCATGGCTACACCTTC.

The rearrangement links TRBV15 to TRBJ1-4, with 7 positions matching TRBD1. This CDR3 is built from 16 residues. The germline V gene encodes CDR1 LNHNV and CDR2 YYDKDF (reference sequence). V shed 2 bases and J 5 bases; nucleotides not matched to a gene: 8. CDR3 sequence (DNA): TGTGCCACCAGCAGAACTGACAGGGTTCTAAATGAAAAACTGTTTTTT. It is translated as CATSRTDRVLNEKLFF.

The chain links TRBV6-1 to TRBJ2-7; TRBD1 aligns across 8 bases. Germline values: CDR1 MNHNS, CDR2 SASEGT. This CDR3 has 14 amino acids. V trimming: 10 bases; J trimming: 3 bases; junction bases outside the gene matches: 11. CDR3 bases: TGTGCCACCCGTAGCCTAGACAGGGGCTACGAGCAGTACTTC. The encoded protein is CATRSLDRGYEQYF.

This chain connects TRBV6-1 to TRBJ2-2, with a tentative D call TRBD1 (5 bases). CDR1 MNHNS and CDR2 SASEGT come from the germline V gene. V lost 8 bases, J lost 4 bases, and 14 bases lay in between. The CDR3 totals 14 residues. DNA for the CDR3: TGTGCCAGCGGTTCATTAAGGGGCACCGGGGAGCTGTTTTTT. This gives the protein CASGSLRGTGELFF.

This sequence joins TRBV5-1 and TRBJ2-7; 12 bases are shared with TRBD2. This CDR3 has 16 amino acids. V lost 9 bases to trimming and J lost 0 bases; unmatched junction nucleotides: 10. In germline, CDR1 is SGHRS, CDR2 YFSETQ. The CDR3 region is CATHRTSGKSSYEQYF. DNA for the CDR3: TGCGCCACCCACCGGACTAGCGGGAAGAGCTCCTACGAGCAGTACTTC.

This clone was recorded only once. The chain is built from TRBV28 and TRBJ1-5; D uncertain. With 3 bases removed from V and 5 bases from J, the gap between germline ends came to 8 bases. This CDR3 comprises 13 residues. Looked up from germline, CDR1 is MDHEN and CDR2 is SYDVKM. The CDR3 loop is CASSFAQDQPQHF. CDR3 nucleotides: TGTGCCAGCAGTTTCGCGCAGGATCAGCCCCAGCATTTT.

This clone was seen a handful of times. The V and J genes are TRBV29-1 and TRBJ1-1; TRBD1 agrees at 12 bases. J gave up 1 base and V 4 bases, and 7 bases lay outside the gene matches. The V gene's germline CDR1 is SQVTM and CDR2 ANQGSEA. The CDR3 totals 16 residues. CDR3 DNA: TGCAGCGTTGTGGGGGACAGGGGGCTATCGAACACTGAAGCTTTCTTT. It codes for CSVVGDRGLSNTEAFF.